The 23 T cell receptor beta chains below come from one sample, sequenced in a study of cytotoxic CD8 clonotypes in ibrutinib-treated CLL. Method: immunoSEQ multiplex PCR; TCRdb's copy keeps in-frame clones and lacks some. This table has some 120,000 clones, approximately 80% appearing once. The sequencing used PBMCs, collected after 24 months of ibrutinib treatment. The receptors stem from a human donor with chronic lymphocytic leukemia.

Only one count was recorded for this clone. The J gene is TRBJ2-7, the V gene TRBV5-1; D is uncertain. The CDR3 contains 11 residues. V lost 4 bases and J lost 4, with 6 bases in between. In germline, CDR1 is SGHRS, CDR2 YFSETQ. The CDR3 DNA follows: TGCGCCAGCAGCGTCGATTACGAGCAGTACTTC. Encoded protein: CASSVDYEQYF. The complete variable domain, with remaining parts taken from reference TRBV5-1 and TRBJ2-7, reads KAGVTQTPRYLIKTRGQQVTLSCSPISGHRSVSWYQQTPGQGLQFLFEYFSETQRNKGNFPGRFSGRQFSNSRSEMNVSTLELGDSALYLCASSVDYEQYFGPGTRLTVT.

V usage is TRBV28 and J usage is TRBJ1-5; D is undetermined. The V end lost 3 bases, the J end lost 4 bases, and 10 bases lay between the germline ends. Germline V gene data show CDR1 as MDHEN and CDR2 as SYDVKM. This CDR3 has 14 residues. CDR3 loop: CASSLGLDNQPQHF. CDR3 coding DNA: TGTGCCAGCAGTTTGGGCCTCGATAATCAGCCCCAGCATTTT.

The chain joins TRBV5-8 to TRBJ1-4; 9 bases align to TRBD1. Germline CDR1 reads SGHTS; CDR2 reads YDEGEE. This CDR3 has 15 amino acids. Losses at the gene ends were 3 bases for V and 5 bases for J; bases not matched to a gene: 5. In nucleotides, the CDR3 is TGTGCCAGCAGCTCGGGACAGGGCGGGAATGAAAAACTGTTTTTT. This encodes CASSSGQGGNEKLFF.

This clone was found a few times. The V gene is TRBV18, the J gene TRBJ1-6; no clear D gene. V lost 3 bases and J lost 10, with 19 bases in between. This CDR3 is 16 amino acids long. Germline V CDR1 and CDR2: KGHSH, LQKENI. The CDR3 spells CASSPTGIQSTSPLHF. CDR3 sequence (DNA): TGTGCCAGCTCACCGACCGGGATTCAAAGTACGTCACCCCTCCACTTT.

V is TRBV4-3 and J is TRBJ1-1; no firm D call. Germline V lookup: CDR1 LGHNA, CDR2 YSLEER. The CDR3 contains 15 residues. V gave up 1 base and J gave up 1 base, with 10 bases separating them. CDR3 sequence reads: CASSQVPSANTEAFF. In DNA form, the CDR3 reads TGCGCCAGCAGCCAAGTTCCATCAGCGAACACTGAAGCTTTCTTT.

The V call is TRBV30, the J call TRBJ1-6; D ambiguous. The ends were cut back, 6 bases at V and 0 bases at J, with 9 bases in the middle. CDR1 is GTSNPN and CDR2 is SVGIG in the germline V gene (reference sequence). The CDR3 has 14 amino acids. Here the CDR3 DNA reads TGTGCCTGTTATACCAGCTCCTATAATTCACCCCTCCACTTT. Protein sequence: CACYTSSYNSPLHF.

CDR3 loop: CASRDRVREQYF. DNA of the CDR3: TGTGCCAGCCGGGACAGGGTTCGCGAGCAGTACTTC. The chain has TRBV19 and TRBJ2-7; 9 bases fit TRBD1. J gave up 6 bases and V 9 bases, and 6 bases lay outside the gene matches. This CDR3 is built from 12 residues. Germline CDR1 reads LNHDA; CDR2 reads SQIVND (reference sequence).

This sequence joins TRBV9 and TRBJ1-1, with D uncertain. V lost 0 bases and J 8 bases, leaving 11 bases between the germline ends. This CDR3 contains 13 residues. Germline values: CDR1 SGDLS, CDR2 YYNGEE. The CDR3 DNA reads TGTGCCAGCAGCGTAGGTGGCGGGCGAGAAGCTTTCTTT. It translates to CASSVGGGREAFF.

This chain uses TRBV10-3 with TRBJ2-7; 14 nucleotides line up with TRBD2. The CDR3 runs 13 residues. Per the germline V gene, CDR1 is ENHRY and CDR2 is SYGVKD. Trimming took 10 bases from V and 4 from J; bases not matched to a gene: 3. The CDR3 DNA reads TGTGCCACCGGGACTAGCGGGGGATACGAGCAGTACTTC. It codes for CATGTSGGYEQYF.

This chain joins TRBV18 and TRBJ2-5; 13 bases map to TRBD2. This CDR3 spans 18 amino acids. J was trimmed by 9 bases and V by 2 bases; bases with no gene match: 15. Germline lookup yields CDR1 KGHSH and CDR2 LQKENI. The CDR3 sequence: CASSPYRLAGGPKGAQYF. The CDR3 DNA reads TGTGCCAGCTCACCATACCGACTAGCGGGGGGACCCAAAGGGGCCCAGTACTTC.

As for this clone: This same CDR3 is encoded by further DNA sequences in the sample. V usage is TRBV18 and J usage is TRBJ2-5, with 7 bases that match TRBD1. Germline V gene lookup returns CDR1 KGHSH and CDR2 LQKENI. This CDR3 spans 13 amino acids. V was pared by 4 bases and J by 2 bases, with 1 base of the junction left unmatched. Written as DNA, the CDR3 is TGTGCCAGCTCACGGGACAGACAAGAGACCCAGTACTTC. Translation: CASSRDRQETQYF. Drawing the rest from reference TRBV18 and TRBJ2-5, the complete variable domain is NAGVMQNPRHLVRRRGQEARLRCSPMKGHSHVYWYRQLPEEGLKFMVYLQKENIIDESGMPKERFSAEFPKEGPSILRIQQVVRGDSAAYFCASSRDRQETQYFGPGTRLLVL.

This chain connects TRBV5-5 to TRBJ2-1, with D maybe TRBD1 (6 bases). Germline CDR1 reads SGHKS; CDR2 reads YYEKEE (reference sequence). This CDR3 is 15 amino acids long. The V and J ends lost 0 bases and 3 bases respectively, with 10 bases between them. CDR3 coding DNA: TGTGCCAGCAGCTTGGTACAGGGCCGCTACAATGAGCAGTTCTTC. Translation: CASSLVQGRYNEQFF.

The genes are TRBV7-8 and TRBJ1-6; perhaps TRBD1 as D (6 bases). The CDR3 covers 15 residues. Trimming took 4 bases from V and 10 from J, leaving 17 bases between them. The germline V gene has CDR1 SGHVS and CDR2 FQNEAQ. The CDR3 coding sequence is TGTGCCAGCAGCTCAAGGGGGAGGGGGGGATCACCCCTCCACTTT. This translates into CASSSRGRGGSPLHF.

This chain uses TRBV4-3 with TRBJ1-1; unclear D gene. The ends were cut back, 0 bases at V and 4 bases at J, with 6 bases in the middle. The CDR3 spans 13 residues. Germline-derived CDR1 and CDR2 are LGHNA and YSLEER. CDR3 region: CASSQDRTTEAFF. The DNA for the CDR3 is TGCGCCAGCAGCCAAGATCGAACCACTGAAGCTTTCTTT.

This clone was seen just once. The gene calls are TRBV7-9 and TRBJ2-5, with D tentatively TRBD1 (5 bases). Germline V gene lookup returns CDR1 SEHNR and CDR2 FQNEAQ (reference sequence). Trimming left V 1 base short and J 3 bases short, with 9 bases between. This CDR3 is built from 14 residues. In DNA form, the CDR3 reads TGTGCCAGCAGCTTAGGGGCAGGGAAAGAGACCCAGTACTTC. Its translation: CASSLGAGKETQYF.

The chain couples TRBV27 to TRBJ2-7; 9 bases line up with TRBD1. CDR1 and CDR2 from the germline V gene are MNHEY and SMNVEV (reference sequence). The V segment lost 2 bases and the J segment 4 bases; nucleotides outside the gene matches: 3. The CDR3 contains 14 residues. The CDR3 is CASSLVQGAYEQYF. The CDR3 DNA is TGTGCCAGCAGTTTAGTACAGGGGGCGTACGAGCAGTACTTC.

The CDR3 loop is CASSLTQHSYEQYF. The CDR3 DNA reads TGTGCCAGCAGTTTAACACAGCACTCCTACGAGCAGTACTTC. The chain couples TRBV28 to TRBJ2-7; no clear D. CDR1 MDHEN and CDR2 SYDVKM come from the germline V gene. Trimming shortened V by 2 bases and J by 0 bases, and 8 bases separated the two germline ends. The CDR3 spans 14 residues.

The gene calls are TRBV10-1 and TRBJ1-1; the D gene is possibly TRBD1 (5 bases). The CDR3 has 16 amino acids. CDR1 and CDR2 (germline): WNHNN, SYGVQD (reference sequence). V dropped 0 bases and J dropped 1 base, with 12 bases sitting between them. The CDR3 coding sequence is TGCGCCAGCAGTGAGTCGACCAGGGTAGGGAACACTGAAGCTTTCTTT. Amino acids: CASSESTRVGNTEAFF.

Only one count was recorded for this clone. V gene TRBV5-1 combines with J gene TRBJ2-1; D perhaps matches TRBD1 (5 bases). CDR3 length equals 15 residues. The V end was cut by 7 bases, the J end by 3 bases, with 17 bases between. CDR1 and CDR2 from the germline V gene are SGHRS and YFSETQ. The CDR3 here is CASGPAGLDYNEQFF. DNA for the CDR3: TGCGCCAGCGGCCCGGCAGGGCTAGACTACAATGAGCAGTTCTTC.

This clone was counted a few times. The V and J genes are TRBV14 and TRBJ1-1; unclear D gene. The CDR3 runs 14 residues. Between the trimmed V and J ends, which lost 4 bases and 4 bases, there was a span of 13 bases. The V gene's germline CDR1 is SGHDN and CDR2 FVKESK. CDR3 sequence reads: CASSPHAIGTEAFF. CDR3 coding DNA: TGTGCCAGCAGCCCCCATGCTATCGGCACTGAAGCTTTCTTT.

The rearrangement uses TRBV11-2 and TRBJ1-2; tentatively, D is TRBD1 (6 bases). V was pared by 5 bases and J by 5 bases, with 12 bases between. The germline V gene has CDR1 SGHAT and CDR2 FQNNGV. The CDR3 is made up of 13 amino acids. CDR3 sequence reads: CASSPQRGYGYTF. DNA for the CDR3: TGTGCCAGCAGCCCTCAGAGGGGGTATGGCTACACCTTC.

J is TRBJ2-7 and V is TRBV5-1, with D maybe TRBD1 (5 bases). This CDR3 comprises 17 residues. Germline V gives CDR1 SGHRS, CDR2 YFSETQ. The V gene lost 0 bases and the J gene lost 0 bases, with 16 bases spanning the gap. The CDR3 region is CASSLASRGQFSYEQYF. The CDR3, as DNA: TGCGCCAGCAGCTTGGCCTCTAGGGGCCAATTCTCCTACGAGCAGTACTTC.

J is TRBJ2-5 and V is TRBV18, with TRBD1 identical over 9 bases. Germline CDR1 is KGHSH and CDR2 is LQKENI. The CDR3 loop spans 14 amino acids. V dropped 6 bases and J dropped 5; count of bases not matched to a gene: 7. CDR3 sequence reads: CASSGTGYTETQYF. CDR3 bases: TGTGCCAGCTCCGGGACAGGGTATACGGAGACCCAGTACTTC.